Listed here is a single TCR beta chain. This clone was counted between two and nine times. There is no known antigen for this receptor. Base qualities were left out, and no much larger clone turns up one base away. In total, fewer than 750 healthy bone marrow donors made up the cohort. At the time of sampling, all cohort members were nominally healthy, though unrecorded immune exposures were likely present. The donor was CMV seronegative and belonged to the group of several hundred seronegative cohort members. A peripheral blood sample was provided by each donor, and peripheral blood mononuclear cells were used for TCR beta sequencing. The Qiagen DNeasy Blood Extraction Kit was used to extract genomic DNA from the blood cell samples. The library was generated by the immunoSEQ multiplex PCR assay. For the multiplex PCR, a mixture combining 60 forward primers for TCR Vbeta segments and 13 reverse primers for TCR Jbeta segments was used. Amplification of the CDR3 region of rearranged TCR beta genes was performed with a multiplex PCR assay on genomic DNA. The Illumina HiSeq System was used to sequence the amplified TCR beta libraries as 87-base-pair reads. As for the authors' bioinformatics: In a later analysis, tens of millions of unique TCR beta chains were counted across the 500 to 700 repertoires, and roughly 10 million of these chains were shared by at least two donors. A nearest-neighbor algorithm error-corrected the raw reads and collapsed the reads into unique sequences, merging closely related sequences to remove PCR and sequencing errors. V, D and J gene segments were assigned by aligning CDR3 sequences to IMGT reference sequences. For a sequence to be retained, at least a six-nucleotide match to both a V gene segment and a J gene segment was required. Rearrangements were classified as productive when the CDR3 lacked stop codons and remained in frame with V and J, and all other rearrangements were classified as non-productive. Following IMGT convention, CDR3 was defined as the stretch from the second conserved V-encoded cysteine up to the conserved J-encoded phenylalanine. Sequences without an unambiguous match to a single V gene segment were excluded from the earlier analysis of 500 to 700 of the donors. An earlier analysis of several hundred of the donors called V segments functional above 56.7% productive rearrangements and segregating when the between-donor standard deviation exceeded 5%. A statistical classification framework was built to diagnose cytomegalovirus status from the catalog of TCR beta chain sequences. In a later analysis, V and J genes were assigned by comparing TCR nucleotide sequences against IMGT/GENE-DB human TR gene sequences. In a later analysis, CDR3 sequences and most-parsimonious VDJ recombination scenarios were assigned using the TCRdist pipeline. A later analysis defined each TCR beta chain by its CDR3 amino acid sequence plus V-gene family, and excluded reads lacking a unique V-gene family. In a later analysis, several hundred highly shared, low-generation-probability nucleotide sequences were removed to address suspected cross-contamination and a sequencing artifact. For each public chain, a later analysis derived a clonal expansion index from normalized ranks of inferred template counts within each repertoire. Generation probabilities in a later analysis came from a VDJ recombination model fitted to out-of-frame rearrangements, and those results were checked against IGoR. A later analysis scored TCR-TCR, TCR-HLA and TCR-CMV co-occurrence with hypergeometric tests, applying a repertoire-size bias correction to TCR pairs. A later analysis estimated false discovery rates by permuting HLA or CMV assignments 20 times. In a later analysis, co-occurring TCRs were grouped with DBSCAN, and TCRdist sequence similarity was added when clustering was performed within HLA-allele-positive subsets. Co-occurrence clustering excluded repertoires with fewer than 30,000 or more than 120,000 public chains, plus five with anomalous nucleotide sharing. In its TCRdb copy, this immuneACCESS table keeps in-frame sequences only and misses some clones. Where compared with another copy, unresolved V genes explain less than half of these, and the others have no known cause. The DNA gave D and trimming, while V, J and clone size come from that table. This sample lists 95,000 to 150,000 clones; about 73% were detected once. Clones ranked in the top ten supply around 4.2% of the sample.

This sample was taken from a study of cytomegalovirus exposure and HLA in healthy donors (TCRdb year 2017). In terms of the full investigation: An earlier analysis of approximately 600 of the donors reported about 290 Gb of sequence data and more than 90 million unique TCR beta sequences from about 200 million T cells. An early release covering more than 500 HLA-typed donors comprised 300 to 350 gigabases of sequencing data and some 79 million unique TCR sequences. Among the 398 genotyped donors, around 79% belonged to the genetic ancestry cluster associated with self-reported Caucasian donors. The study aimed to test whether cataloging public T cell receptors could reveal signatures of past pathogen exposure. The study used immunosequencing to profile the T cell repertoires of approximately 630 subjects and linked those repertoires to cytomegalovirus serostatus. A separate validation cohort of roughly 120 different subjects was used in addition to the approximately 610-subject first cohort. High-throughput TCR immunosequencing, statistical association of individual TCRs with disease status, and machine learning were combined to predict cytomegalovirus infection status. A later analysis re-examined previously published TCR beta repertoires from about 670 donors and added high-resolution HLA genotyping to investigate patterns of TCR occurrence. Rather than drawing on any new phenotypic data, the later analysis identified candidate immune exposures from TCR beta sequences and the way those sequences occurred across donors. To decide whether each TCR beta V gene segment behaved as functional or pseudogenic, an earlier analysis of some 540 of the donors relied on high-throughput TCR beta sequencing. Alongside the repertoire data, information on donor age, sex, ethnicity and CMV serostatus was compiled. A later genetic analysis took genome-wide SNP genotypes for about 60% of the roughly 670 donors and used that subset as a discovery cohort. All discovery cohort repertoires had been generated on a single sequencing platform. HLA typing covered class I and class II loci at four-digit resolution. The number of donors typed differed by locus, with about 629-630 for A, B, C, DRB1 and DQB1, approximately 500 for DQA1, 600 to 610 for DPA1, and roughly 450 for DPB1. Roughly 5 DR-DQ haplotypes were treated as single units for association and clustering because of strong linkage in the cohort. Across 300 to 400 genotyped donors of the cohort, an average of approximately 220,000 unique TCR beta nucleotide sequences per donor were sequenced, and approximately 17% of those sequences were non-productive. General conclusions and limits of the study: Because HLA typing was unavailable for some donors at each locus, only the typed subset was used in association tests. For the cohort, immune exposure information was limited to CMV serostatus. Because counts were too low, about 18 rarely observed V segments, including chromosome 9 orphons, were left out of the earlier analysis of approximately 500 of the donors. A later genetic analysis associated a missense DCLRE1C variant with V-gene and J-gene trimming of TCR beta chains, and an independent cohort replicated the association. Most TCR sequences were observed very rarely across donors, whereas some public TCRs were present in many individuals. In a later analysis, some 17,000 TCR beta sequences were associated with specific HLA alleles at a false discovery rate of 0.05. A cluster of highly shared sequence variants was judged likely to be a technical artifact of the sequencing pipeline. Because the 87-base-pair reads could not distinguish some IMGT-functional V segments, including TRBV6-2 and TRBV6-3, those segments were excluded. Broadly in line with IMGT annotations, most TCR beta V segments showed up in productive rearrangements about 90% or about 30% of the time in an earlier analysis of 450 to 750 of the donors. Cytomegalovirus status was reported to be diagnosed by the classifier with high specificity and sensitivity in both the original and validation cohorts. A further reported finding was that TCR beta sequences accurately predicted the HLA-A and HLA-B alleles for most subjects in the first cohort. The study gave a list of 150 to 200 TCR beta chains associated with cytomegalovirus. Sequencing depth was assumed to be roughly uniform across donors in the presence/absence analyses, though that assumption may not hold. According to a later analysis, most CMV-associated TCR beta chains appeared to be HLA-restricted, and the HLA associations seemed to be driven largely by CMV exposure. When HLA alleles, especially DR and DQ, strongly co-occurred, TCR associations were difficult to assign to individual alleles. In vitro tests confirmed that a few of the cytomegalovirus-associated TCR beta chains recognize cytomegalovirus antigens. In a later analysis, HLA-associated TCR beta chains were found to be more clonally expanded and to have lower generation probabilities than equally common non-associated chains. Correlated functional status among segregating V segments might reflect linkage disequilibrium, but an unknown experimental factor could not be ruled out. According to a later genetic analysis, donors in an Asian-associated ancestry cluster had fewer N-insertions in productive TCRs than the roughly 660-donor mean. Several of the top co-occurrence clusters appeared to be linked to parvovirus B19, influenza, CMV and Epstein-Barr virus, according to a later analysis. According to a later analysis, TCR association rates differed among HLA loci, with DRB1 alleles showing the most associated TCRs and HLA-C alleles showing the fewest. It was suggested by the authors that the approach could potentially be generalized to other disease states and immunological phenotypes. The cohort was sequenced for TCR beta chains only, and without alpha or paired-chain data the features that could be detected were limited.

The CDR3 has 17 amino acids, counting the end cysteine and phenylalanine. Only the CDR3 region is kept as DNA, spanning 51 bases read in frame from base 1. Sequenced material: PBMCs. The sequence was collected from a woman aged 40 to 50 in good health and CMV-seronegative. This sequence uses TRBV21-1 and TRBJ2-3; the D call of TRBD1 is as the table states it, not checked on the DNA. TRBV21-1 is noted as a pseudogene. The CDR3 protein sequence reads: CASSKVWGQRLKDTQYF. Here is the DNA: TGTGCCAGCAGCAAAGTCTGGGGACAGAGACTAAAAGATACGCAGTATTTT.